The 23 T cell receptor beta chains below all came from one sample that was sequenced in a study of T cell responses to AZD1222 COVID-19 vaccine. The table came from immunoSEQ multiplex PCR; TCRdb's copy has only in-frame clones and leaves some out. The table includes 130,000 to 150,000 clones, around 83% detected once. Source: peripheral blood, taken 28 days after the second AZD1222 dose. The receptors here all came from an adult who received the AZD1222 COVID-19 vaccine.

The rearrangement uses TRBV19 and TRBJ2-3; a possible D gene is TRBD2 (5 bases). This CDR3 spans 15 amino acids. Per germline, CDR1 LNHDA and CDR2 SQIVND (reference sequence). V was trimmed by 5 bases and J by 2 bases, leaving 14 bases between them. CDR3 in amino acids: CASSPVERPTDTQYF. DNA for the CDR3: TGTGCCAGTAGTCCCGTGGAGCGGCCCACAGATACGCAGTATTTT.

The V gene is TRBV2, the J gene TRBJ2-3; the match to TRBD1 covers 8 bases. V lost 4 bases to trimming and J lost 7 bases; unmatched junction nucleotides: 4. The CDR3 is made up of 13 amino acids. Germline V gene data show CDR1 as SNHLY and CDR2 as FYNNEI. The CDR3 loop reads CASSATGGHTQYF. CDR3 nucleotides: TGTGCCAGCAGTGCAACAGGGGGTCATACGCAGTATTTT.

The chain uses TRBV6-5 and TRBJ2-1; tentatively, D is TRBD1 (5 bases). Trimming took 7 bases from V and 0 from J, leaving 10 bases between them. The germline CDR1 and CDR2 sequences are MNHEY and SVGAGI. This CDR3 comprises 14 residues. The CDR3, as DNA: TGTGCCAGCACGCAGGGTATCTCCTACAATGAGCAGTTCTTC. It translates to CASTQGISYNEQFF.

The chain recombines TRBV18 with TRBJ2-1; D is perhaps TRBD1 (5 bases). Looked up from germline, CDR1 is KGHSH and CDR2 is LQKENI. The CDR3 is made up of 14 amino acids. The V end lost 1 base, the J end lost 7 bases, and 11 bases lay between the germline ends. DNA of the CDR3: TGTGCCAGCTCACCACAAGAAGGGGCGAATGAGCAGTTCTTC. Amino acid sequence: CASSPQEGANEQFF.

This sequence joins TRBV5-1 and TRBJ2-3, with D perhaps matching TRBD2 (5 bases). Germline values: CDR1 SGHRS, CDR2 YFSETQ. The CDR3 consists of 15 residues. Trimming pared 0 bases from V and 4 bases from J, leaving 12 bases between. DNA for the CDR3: TGCGCCAGCAGCTTGGACGGGGAGCAAGCAGATACGCAGTATTTT. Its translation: CASSLDGEQADTQYF. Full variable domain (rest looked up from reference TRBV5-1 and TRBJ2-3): KAGVTQTPRYLIKTRGQQVTLSCSPISGHRSVSWYQQTPGQGLQFLFEYFSETQRNKGNFPGRFSGRQFSNSRSEMNVSTLELGDSALYLCASSLDGEQADTQYFGPGTRLTVL.

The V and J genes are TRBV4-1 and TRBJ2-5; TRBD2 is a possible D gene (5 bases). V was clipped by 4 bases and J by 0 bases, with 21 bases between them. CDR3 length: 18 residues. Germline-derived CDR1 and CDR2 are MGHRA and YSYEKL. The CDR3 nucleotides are TGCGCCAGCAGCCTCTATCCCCCCAGCGGAGAGTACCAAGAGACCCAGTACTTC. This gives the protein CASSLYPPSGEYQETQYF.

The CDR3 bases are TGTGCCAGCAGTCCGCGTAATAATTCACCCCTCCACTTT. Residues: CASSPRNNSPLHF. The chain links TRBV6-2 or TRBV6-3 to TRBJ1-6; D gene unclear. This CDR3 is built from 13 residues. Germline V lookup: CDR1 MNHEY, CDR2 SVGEGT. Trimming cost V 5 bases and J 5 bases, with 7 bases left between them.

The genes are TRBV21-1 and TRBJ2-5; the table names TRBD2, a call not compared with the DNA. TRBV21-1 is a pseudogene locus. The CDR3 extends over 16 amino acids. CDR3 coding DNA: TGTGCCAGCAGCAAAGCCCGGCGGGCCTACCAAGAGACCCAGTACTTC. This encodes CASSKARRAYQETQYF.

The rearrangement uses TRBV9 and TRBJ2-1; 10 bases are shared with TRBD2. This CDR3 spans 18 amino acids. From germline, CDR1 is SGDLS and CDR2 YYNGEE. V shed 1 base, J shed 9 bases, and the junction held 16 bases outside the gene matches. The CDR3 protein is CASSVTQPSSGSLSEQFF. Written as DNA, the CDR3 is TGTGCCAGCAGCGTAACCCAACCCTCTAGCGGGAGTTTAAGTGAGCAGTTCTTC. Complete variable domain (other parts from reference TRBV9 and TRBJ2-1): DSGVTQTPKHLITATGQRVTLRCSPRSGDLSVYWYQQSLDQGLQFLIQYYNGEERAKGNILERFSAQQFPDLHSELNLSSLELGDSALYFCASSVTQPSSGSLSEQFFGPGTRLTVL.

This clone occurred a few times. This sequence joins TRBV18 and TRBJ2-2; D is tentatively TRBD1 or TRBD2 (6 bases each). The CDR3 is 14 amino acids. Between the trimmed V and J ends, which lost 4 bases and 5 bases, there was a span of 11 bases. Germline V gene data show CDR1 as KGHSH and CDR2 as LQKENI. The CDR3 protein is CASSRRGYTGELFF. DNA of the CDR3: TGTGCCAGCTCACGGAGGGGGTATACCGGGGAGCTGTTTTTT.

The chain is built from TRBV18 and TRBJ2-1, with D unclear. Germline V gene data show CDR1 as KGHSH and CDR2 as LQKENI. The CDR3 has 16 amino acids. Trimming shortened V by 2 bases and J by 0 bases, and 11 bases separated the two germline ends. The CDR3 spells CASSPTLLNSYNEQFF. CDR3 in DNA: TGTGCCAGCTCACCAACATTGTTGAACTCCTACAATGAGCAGTTCTTC.

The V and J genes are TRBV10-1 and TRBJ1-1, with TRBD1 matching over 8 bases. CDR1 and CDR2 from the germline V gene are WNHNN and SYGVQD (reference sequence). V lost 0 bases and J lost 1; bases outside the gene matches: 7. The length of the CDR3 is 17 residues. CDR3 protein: CASSESNWDRTNTEAFF. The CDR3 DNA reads TGCGCCAGCAGTGAGTCGAATTGGGACAGGACGAACACTGAAGCTTTCTTT.

The CDR3 here is CASSLSGSGNTIYF. CDR3 nucleotides: TGTGCCAGCAGCTTATCGGGGTCTGGAAACACCATATATTTT. The rearrangement uses TRBV11-3 and TRBJ1-3; D uncertain. The CDR3 is 14 residues long. The V end was cut by 2 bases, the J end by 1 base, with 6 bases between. Germline lookup yields CDR1 SGHNT and CDR2 YENEEA.

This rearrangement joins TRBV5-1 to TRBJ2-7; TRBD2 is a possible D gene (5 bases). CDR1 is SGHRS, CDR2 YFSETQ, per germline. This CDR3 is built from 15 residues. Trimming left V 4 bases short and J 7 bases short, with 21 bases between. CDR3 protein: CASSLDGDALREQYF. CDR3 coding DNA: TGCGCCAGCAGCCTGGACGGGGATGCCCTTCGTGAGCAGTACTTC. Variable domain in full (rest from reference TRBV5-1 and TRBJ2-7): KAGVTQTPRYLIKTRGQQVTLSCSPISGHRSVSWYQQTPGQGLQFLFEYFSETQRNKGNFPGRFSGRQFSNSRSEMNVSTLELGDSALYLCASSLDGDALREQYFGPGTRLTVT.

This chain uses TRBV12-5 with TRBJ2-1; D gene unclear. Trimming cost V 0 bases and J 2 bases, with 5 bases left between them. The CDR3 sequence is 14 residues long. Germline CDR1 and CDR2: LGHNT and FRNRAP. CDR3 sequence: CASGLVTTYNEQFF. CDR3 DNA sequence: TGTGCTAGTGGTTTGGTAACGACCTACAATGAGCAGTTCTTC.

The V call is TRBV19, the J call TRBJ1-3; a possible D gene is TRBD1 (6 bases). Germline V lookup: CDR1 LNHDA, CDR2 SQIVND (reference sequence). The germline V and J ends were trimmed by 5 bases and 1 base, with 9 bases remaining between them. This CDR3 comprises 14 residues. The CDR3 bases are TGTGCCAGTAGTTCCGGACAGTCTGGAAACACCATATATTTT. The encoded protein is CASSSGQSGNTIYF.

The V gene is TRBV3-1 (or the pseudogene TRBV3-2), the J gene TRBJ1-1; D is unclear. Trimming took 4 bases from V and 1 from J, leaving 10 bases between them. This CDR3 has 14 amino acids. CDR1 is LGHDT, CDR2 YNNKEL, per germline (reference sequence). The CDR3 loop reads CASSPPTKNTEAFF. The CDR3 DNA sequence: TGTGCCAGCAGCCCACCTACAAAGAACACTGAAGCTTTCTTT.

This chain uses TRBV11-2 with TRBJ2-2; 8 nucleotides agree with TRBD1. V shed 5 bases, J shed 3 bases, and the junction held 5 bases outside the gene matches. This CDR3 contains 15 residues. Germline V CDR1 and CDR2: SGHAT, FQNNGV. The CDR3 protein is CASSIRDRYTGELFF. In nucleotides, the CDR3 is TGTGCCAGCAGCATCCGGGACAGGTACACCGGGGAGCTGTTTTTT.

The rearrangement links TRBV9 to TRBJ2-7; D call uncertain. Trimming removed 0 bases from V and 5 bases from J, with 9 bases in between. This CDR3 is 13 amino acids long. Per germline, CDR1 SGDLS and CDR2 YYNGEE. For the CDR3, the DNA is TGTGCCAGCAGCGTAGCTCTCTCGAACGAGCAGTACTTC. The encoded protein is CASSVALSNEQYF. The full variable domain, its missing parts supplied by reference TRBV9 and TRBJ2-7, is DSGVTQTPKHLITATGQRVTLRCSPRSGDLSVYWYQQSLDQGLQFLIQYYNGEERAKGNILERFSAQQFPDLHSELNLSSLELGDSALYFCASSVALSNEQYFGPGTRLTVT.

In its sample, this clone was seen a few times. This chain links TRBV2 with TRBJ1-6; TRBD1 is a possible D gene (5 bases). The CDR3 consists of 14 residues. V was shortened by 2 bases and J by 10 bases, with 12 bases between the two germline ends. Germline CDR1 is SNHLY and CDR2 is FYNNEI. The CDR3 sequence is CASSEWGKGSPLHF. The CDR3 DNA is TGTGCCAGCAGTGAATGGGGGAAAGGCTCACCCCTCCACTTT.

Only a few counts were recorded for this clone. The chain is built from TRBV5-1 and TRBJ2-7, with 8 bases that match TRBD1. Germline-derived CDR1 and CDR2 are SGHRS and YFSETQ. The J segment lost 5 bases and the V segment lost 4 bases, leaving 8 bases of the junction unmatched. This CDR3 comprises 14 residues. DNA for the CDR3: TGCGCCAGCAGCGGCCTGACAGGGGTAAACGAGCAGTACTTC. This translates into CASSGLTGVNEQYF.

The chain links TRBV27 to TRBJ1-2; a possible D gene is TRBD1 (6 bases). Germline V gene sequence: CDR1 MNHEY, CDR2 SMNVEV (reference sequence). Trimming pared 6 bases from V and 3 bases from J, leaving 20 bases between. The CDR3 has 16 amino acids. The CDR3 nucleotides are TGTGCCAGCAGCACCGTGGCAGGGGTCGGCGACTATGGCTACACCTTC. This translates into CASSTVAGVGDYGYTF.

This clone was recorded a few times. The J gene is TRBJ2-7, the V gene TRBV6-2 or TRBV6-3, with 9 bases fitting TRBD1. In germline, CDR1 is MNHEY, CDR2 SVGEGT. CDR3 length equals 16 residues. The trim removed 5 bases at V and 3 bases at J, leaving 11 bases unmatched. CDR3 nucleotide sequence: TGTGCCAGCAGTAACCCTACAGGGGGCGTATACTACGAGCAGTACTTC. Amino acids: CASSNPTGGVYYEQYF.